A selection of T cell receptor beta chains follows, all from one sample in a study of cytomegalovirus exposure and HLA in healthy donors. Data came from immunoSEQ multiplex PCR; TCRdb stores just in-frame clones and leaves some out. The data show roughly 99,000 clones, about 85% seen once. The sequencing input was PBMCs. The source of these receptors is a man aged 25 to 40 in good health and CMV-seronegative. The CDR3 runs from the conserved cysteine through the conserved F or W. A D gene is named only where the DNA matches it firmly. Some rows mark clone size as missing; the rest say once, few, many or name a class of expanded clone.

d_call: TRBD1; j_call: TRBJ1-5; v_call: TRBV28; clone_size: -; cdr3_nt: TGTGCCAGCAAGGTGCCGGGACAGCAGCCCCAGCATTTT; cdr3_aa: CASKVPGQQPQHF
d_call: TRBD1; j_call: TRBJ2-2; v_call: TRBV29-1; clone_size: -; cdr3_nt: TGCAGCGCTAGACAGGGGAACACCGGGGAGCTGTTTTTT; cdr3_aa: CSARQGNTGELFF
d_call: -; j_call: TRBJ1-5; v_call: TRBV6-5; clone_size: -; cdr3_nt: TGTGCCAGCAGGCCCAGGAGCAATCAGCCCCAGCATTTT; cdr3_aa: CASRPRSNQPQHF
d_call: TRBD1; j_call: TRBJ1-5; v_call: TRBV5-1; clone_size: -; cdr3_nt: TGCGCCAGCAGCTTGTTGACCGGGACAGGCCGATACTACAATCAGCCCCAGCATTTT; cdr3_aa: CASSLLTGTGRYYNQPQHF
d_call: TRBD1; j_call: TRBJ2-3; v_call: TRBV6-1; clone_size: -; cdr3_nt: TGTGCCAGCAGTCTACAGGGGAATACGCAGTATTTT; cdr3_aa: CASSLQGNTQYF
d_call: -; j_call: TRBJ1-4; v_call: TRBV19; clone_size: -; cdr3_nt: TGTGCCAGTCCCAGTGAGGCCCGGCAGGAAAAACTGTTTTTT; cdr3_aa: CASPSEARQEKLFF
d_call: -; j_call: TRBJ2-3; v_call: TRBV19; clone_size: -; cdr3_nt: TGTGCCAGTACCCCAGCGGGCCCCACAGATACGCAGTATTTT; cdr3_aa: CASTPAGPTDTQYF
d_call: TRBD2; j_call: TRBJ2-2; v_call: TRBV5-1; clone_size: -; cdr3_nt: TGCGCCAGCAGCCCGGTCCTAGCGGCACGTGACACCGGGGAGCTGTTTTTT; cdr3_aa: CASSPVLAARDTGELFF
d_call: TRBD1; j_call: TRBJ1-6; v_call: TRBV6-1; clone_size: few; cdr3_nt: TGTGCCAGCGAAAGGACAGGGAATTCACCCCTCCACTTT; cdr3_aa: CASERTGNSPLHF
d_call: TRBD1; j_call: TRBJ2-4; v_call: TRBV6-1; clone_size: -; cdr3_nt: TGTGCCAGCAGTGGCGGGACAGGGGGACCCAAAAACATTCAGTACTTC; cdr3_aa: CASSGGTGGPKNIQYF
d_call: -; j_call: TRBJ2-7; v_call: TRBV5-4; clone_size: -; cdr3_nt: TGTGCCAGCAGCTTGGACCTAATCTACGAGCAGTACTTC; cdr3_aa: CASSLDLIYEQYF
d_call: TRBD1; j_call: TRBJ1-1; v_call: TRBV5-1; clone_size: -; cdr3_nt: TGCGCCAGCAGCTTCGGGACAGCGGAAGCTTTCTTT; cdr3_aa: CASSFGTAEAFF
d_call: -; j_call: TRBJ2-5; v_call: TRBV5-1; clone_size: -; cdr3_nt: TGCGCCAGCAGTGTTGGACTGGCGGCGACCCAGTACTTC; cdr3_aa: CASSVGLAATQYF
d_call: -; j_call: TRBJ2-1; v_call: TRBV9; clone_size: -; cdr3_nt: TGTGCCAGCAGCGTAGTTGAGGGATCCAATGAGCAGTTCTTC; cdr3_aa: CASSVVEGSNEQFF
d_call: -; j_call: TRBJ2-1; v_call: TRBV6-1; clone_size: -; cdr3_nt: TGTGCCAGCAGTGAGTATTATTTCTCCTACAATGAGCAGTTCTTC; cdr3_aa: CASSEYYFSYNEQFF
d_call: -; j_call: TRBJ2-7; v_call: TRBV7-2; clone_size: -; cdr3_nt: TGTGCCAGCAGCGAGAACTACGAGCAGTACTTC; cdr3_aa: CASSENYEQYF
d_call: -; j_call: TRBJ1-2; v_call: TRBV6-1; clone_size: -; cdr3_nt: TGTGCCAGCAGTCCCCCCCCAGGCTACACCTTC; cdr3_aa: CASSPPPGYTF
d_call: -; j_call: TRBJ2-1; v_call: TRBV25-1; clone_size: -; cdr3_nt: TGTGCCAGCAGTGACAGAGCGTACAATGAGCAGTTCTTC; cdr3_aa: CASSDRAYNEQFF
d_call: -; j_call: TRBJ2-5; v_call: TRBV20-1; clone_size: -; cdr3_nt: TGCAGTGCCCCTGGGGGGGAGACCCAGTACTTC; cdr3_aa: CSAPGGETQYF
d_call: -; j_call: TRBJ2-1; v_call: TRBV5-6; clone_size: -; cdr3_nt: TGTGCCAGCAGCTTCTCCTCGGGCGGGATGACGGCCAATGAGCAGTTCTTC; cdr3_aa: CASSFSSGGMTANEQFF
d_call: -; j_call: TRBJ2-5; v_call: TRBV4-1; clone_size: -; cdr3_nt: TGCGCCAGCAGCTCATTCCCAGCGGGTATACAAGAGACCCAGTACTTC; cdr3_aa: CASSSFPAGIQETQYF
d_call: -; j_call: TRBJ1-2; v_call: TRBV30; clone_size: -; cdr3_nt: TGTGCCTGGGACAAATCCGGACAGTATGGCTACACCTTC; cdr3_aa: CAWDKSGQYGYTF